Presented here are 22 T cell receptor beta chains from one specimen sequenced in a study of T cell changes during pregnancy in multiple sclerosis. Sequencing was performed with immunoSEQ multiplex PCR; in TCRdb, only in-frame clones are kept and a portion is missing. The sample records around 58,000 clones, 90% to 95% being singletons. The sequenced sample was peripheral blood, obtained before pregnancy. The receptors stem from a female donor with multiple sclerosis, enrolled in a pregnancy study.

The rearrangement links TRBV7-9 to TRBJ2-3, with D unclear. Trimming shortened V by 2 bases and J by 4 bases, and 7 bases separated the two germline ends. The length of the CDR3 is 13 residues. The germline CDR1 and CDR2 sequences are SEHNR and FQNEAQ (reference sequence). This CDR3 reads CASSLIAADTQYF. CDR3 coding DNA: TGTGCCAGCAGCTTAATAGCAGCAGATACGCAGTATTTT.

This clone was counted a single time. The rearrangement links TRBV2 to TRBJ2-7, with TRBD1 matching over 9 bases. The germline V gene encodes CDR1 SNHLY and CDR2 FYNNEI. V dropped 6 bases and J dropped 4; count of bases not matched to a gene: 4. The CDR3 contains 13 residues. CDR3 bases: TGTGCCAGCAGCGCCGGGACAGGGTACGAGCAGTACTTC. It codes for CASSAGTGYEQYF.

The CDR3 nucleotides read TGTGCCGGGGGCGGCAGCCCACAGCCAGCTAACTATGGCTACACCTTC. Its translation: CAGGGSPQPANYGYTF. This chain joins TRBV2 and TRBJ1-2, with D maybe TRBD1 (6 bases). The germline CDR1 and CDR2 sequences are SNHLY and FYNNEI. The germline V and J ends were trimmed by 11 bases and 0 bases, with 22 bases remaining between them. The CDR3 is made up of 16 amino acids.

The J gene is TRBJ2-3, the V gene TRBV7-9; a weak D match, TRBD1 (6 bases). CDR1 SEHNR and CDR2 FQNEAQ come from the germline V gene (reference sequence). The ends were cut back, 3 bases at V and 4 bases at J, with 17 bases in the middle. The CDR3 is 16 amino acids. CDR3 DNA sequence: TGTGCCAGCAGCTTTCGTCGGGGACACCGAGCAGATACGCAGTATTTT. Protein product: CASSFRRGHRADTQYF.

This clone was recorded a few times. The gene calls are TRBV18 and TRBJ1-2; tentative D call: TRBD1 (5 bases). CDR3 size: 12 residues. The germline V gene has CDR1 KGHSH and CDR2 LQKENI. V gave up 4 bases and J gave up 7 bases, with 10 bases separating them. The CDR3 nucleotides read TGTGCCAGCTCACTCGACAGCCTTGGCTACACCTTC. Its translation is CASSLDSLGYTF.

This chain joins TRBV11-2 and TRBJ2-7; the D gene is possibly TRBD1 (6 bases). Trimming pared 0 bases from V and 4 bases from J, leaving 13 bases between. Germline assignment: CDR1 SGHAT and CDR2 FQNNGV. This CDR3 spans 15 amino acids. The CDR3 DNA reads TGTGCCAGCAGCTTAGATCCGGACAGAGGATACGAGCAGTACTTC. Its protein is CASSLDPDRGYEQYF.

This clone was found a few times. The V gene is TRBV19, the J gene TRBJ2-3, with 8 bases matching TRBD2. Trimming took 4 bases from V and 1 from J; bases not matched to a gene: 13. CDR1 is LNHDA and CDR2 is SQIVND in the germline V gene (reference sequence). The CDR3 contains 18 residues. CDR3 residues: CASSKGVTSVAGTDTQYF. CDR3 sequence (DNA): TGTGCCAGTAGTAAGGGGGTGACTAGCGTAGCGGGCACAGATACGCAGTATTTT.

The rearrangement joins TRBV10-3 to TRBJ1-3, with D possibly being TRBD1 (6 bases). The V gene lost 6 bases and the J gene lost 0 bases, with 12 bases spanning the gap. The CDR3 runs to 15 residues. CDR1 is ENHRY, CDR2 SYGVKD, per germline. For the CDR3, the DNA is TGTGCCATCAGAACAGGGTACAACTCTGGAAACACCATATATTTT. It specifies CAIRTGYNSGNTIYF.

This rearrangement joins TRBV6-5 to TRBJ2-2, with no clear D. This CDR3 spans 12 amino acids. Trimming cost V 6 bases and J 7 bases, with 9 bases left between them. The germline gives CDR1 MNHEY, CDR2 SVGAGI. CDR3 protein: CASRRLVGELFF. In DNA, the CDR3 is TGTGCCAGCAGGCGACTGGTCGGGGAGCTGTTTTTT.

This clone occurred a few times. This chain links TRBV29-1 with TRBJ2-2; TRBD1 matches at 11 bases. Germline values: CDR1 SQVTM, CDR2 ANQGSEA. Trimming took 4 bases from V and 10 from J; bases not matched to a gene: 2. The CDR3 is 12 amino acids. CDR3 nucleotide sequence: TGCAGCGTTGGGACAGGGGGCGCGGAGCTGTTTTTT. Its protein is CSVGTGGAELFF.

The CDR3, as DNA: TGTGCCAGCAGTGTGTCGGTAAACTATGGCTACACCTTC. It yields the protein CASSVSVNYGYTF. The V call is TRBV2, the J call TRBJ1-2; D gene uncertain. CDR3 length: 13 amino acids. Germline CDR1 and CDR2: SNHLY and FYNNEI. V lost 4 bases and J 2 bases, leaving 8 bases between the germline ends.

This clone has a single count. This chain joins TRBV2 and TRBJ1-5; TRBD1 agrees at 7 bases. There are 16 residues in the CDR3. V shed 6 bases and J 1 base; nucleotides not matched to a gene: 9. CDR1 and CDR2 from the germline V gene are SNHLY and FYNNEI. CDR3 residues: CASSQQGPRSNQPQHF. The CDR3 DNA reads TGTGCCAGCAGCCAACAGGGGCCTCGGAGCAATCAGCCCCAGCATTTT.

The table lists this clone with a few counts. This rearrangement joins TRBV6-4 to TRBJ2-1; 12 positions match TRBD1. The J segment lost 8 bases and the V segment lost 2 bases, leaving 4 bases of the junction unmatched. Germline CDR1 and CDR2: MRHNA and SNTAGT. This CDR3 spans 15 amino acids. Here the CDR3 DNA reads TGTGCCAGCAGTGACGGGACAGGGGGCTGGGATGAGCAGTTCTTC. It translates to CASSDGTGGWDEQFF.

In regard to this clone: The junction shows a germline mismatch at one end, possibly a read error. The V and J genes are TRBV7-7 and TRBJ2-1; TRBD2 is a possible D gene (6 bases). Looked up from germline, CDR1 is SSHAT and CDR2 is FNYEAQ (reference sequence). The CDR3 is 16 residues long. The CDR3 DNA reads as TGTGCTAGCAGCTTAGGAGGAATGGGAGGCTACAATGAGCAGTTCTTC. The encoded protein is CASSLGGMGGYNEQFF.

The V gene is TRBV19, the J gene TRBJ2-7; 9 nucleotides match TRBD1. CDR3 length equals 13 residues. V lost 5 bases to trimming and J lost 5 bases; unmatched junction nucleotides: 4. The germline CDR1 and CDR2 sequences are LNHDA and SQIVND (reference sequence). As DNA, the CDR3 is TGTGCCAGTAGTCCGGGACAGGGTAACGAGCAGTACTTC. This sequence encodes CASSPGQGNEQYF.

The V call is TRBV30, the J call TRBJ2-7, with a weak D call TRBD2 (6 bases). This CDR3 is 14 amino acids long. V dropped 1 base and J dropped 2 bases, with 12 bases sitting between them. Germline V gene sequence: CDR1 GTSNPN, CDR2 SVGIG (reference sequence). CDR3 region: CAWSAGESTYEQYF. CDR3 nucleotide sequence: TGTGCCTGGAGTGCGGGGGAATCTACCTACGAGCAGTACTTC.

The chain uses TRBV15 and TRBJ1-2, with 7 nucleotides matching TRBD1. Per germline, CDR1 LNHNV and CDR2 YYDKDF (reference sequence). This CDR3 is built from 16 residues. After removal of 1 base from V and 3 bases from J, the junction contained 8 bases not matched to a gene. The CDR3 sequence is CATSRGGQLGDYGYTF. The DNA of the CDR3 is TGTGCCACCAGCAGAGGGGGACAGCTGGGCGACTATGGCTACACCTTC.

This clone was seen more than once but under ten times. The V and J genes are TRBV15 and TRBJ2-4, with D maybe TRBD1 (6 bases). V was shortened by 5 bases and J by 6 bases, with 8 bases between the two germline ends. Germline assignment: CDR1 LNHNV and CDR2 YYDKDF (reference sequence). The CDR3 has 12 residues. The CDR3, as DNA: TGTGCCACCAGCGTCAGGGGAAACATTCAGTACTTC. Translating it yields CATSVRGNIQYF. The complete variable domain, with remaining parts taken from reference TRBV15 and TRBJ2-4, reads DAMVIQNPRYQVTQFGKPVTLSCSQTLNHNVMYWYQQKSSQAPKLLFHYYDKDFNNEADTPDNFQSRRPNTSFCFLDIRSPGLGDTAMYLCATSVRGNIQYFGAGTRLSVL.

The V and J genes are TRBV18 and TRBJ1-3; unclear D gene. This CDR3 is built from 15 residues. Per the germline V gene, CDR1 is KGHSH and CDR2 is LQKENI. Trimming took 8 bases from V and 2 from J, leaving 16 bases between them. The DNA of the CDR3 is TGTGCCAGCCGCCCCGGGGTATGGGCTGGAAACACCATATATTTT. This codes for CASRPGVWAGNTIYF.

CDR3 residues: CASSPLGGSYGYTF. CDR3 nucleotide sequence: TGTGCCAGCAGCCCTCTGGGAGGGAGCTATGGCTACACCTTC. The chain uses TRBV7-3 and TRBJ1-2; the D is unclear. Germline-derived CDR1 and CDR2 are SGHTA and FQGTGA. There are 14 residues in the CDR3. The germline V and J ends were trimmed by 5 bases and 4 bases, with 14 bases remaining between them.

The chain employs TRBV19 and TRBJ2-7, with D possibly matching TRBD1 (7 bases). With 4 bases removed from V and 0 bases from J, the gap between germline ends came to 16 bases. The CDR3 spans 16 residues. Looked up from germline, CDR1 is LNHDA and CDR2 is SQIVND (reference sequence). The CDR3 coding sequence is TGTGCCAGTAGTACCGGGGGACAGTCCCACTCCTACGAGCAGTACTTC. It translates to CASSTGGQSHSYEQYF.

The V call is TRBV19, the J call TRBJ1-5, with 7 bases aligning to TRBD1. Germline V gene lookup returns CDR1 LNHDA and CDR2 SQIVND (reference sequence). V trimming: 7 bases; J trimming: 7 bases; junction bases outside the gene matches: 10. The CDR3 contains 14 residues. The DNA for the CDR3 is TGTGCCAGTAACCAACAGGGGTCGGGGCAGCCCCAGCATTTT. This sequence encodes CASNQQGSGQPQHF. Full variable domain (missing parts from reference TRBV19 and TRBJ1-5): DGGITQSPKYLFRKEGQNVTLSCEQNLNHDAMYWYRQDPGQGLRLIYYSQIVNDFQKGDIAEGYSVSREKKESFPLTVTSAQKNPTAFYLCASNQQGSGQPQHFGDGTRLSIL.